Listed below are T cell receptor beta chains from one sample, sequenced in a study of T cell responses to AZD1222 COVID-19 vaccine. The data were produced by immunoSEQ multiplex PCR, yet TCRdb's version contains in-frame clones alone and is incomplete. The repertoire holds approximately 190,000 clones, with around 87% as singletons. Sequencing used peripheral blood, obtained on day 0 of MenACWY control vaccination. The receptor set was obtained from an adult in good health. Both conserved end residues are trimmed from each CDR3. D genes are given only for firm matches.

D gene	V gene	J gene	CDR3 protein
TRBD2	TRBV27	TRBJ2-1	ASTRGGRREQF
NA	TRBV14	TRBJ1-6	ASSQDWQSNSPLH
TRBD2	TRBV9	TRBJ2-5	ASSAGTSGETQY
TRBD1	TRBV4-1	TRBJ1-6	ASSLGQGDYNSPLH
NA	TRBV3-1/TRBV3-2	TRBJ2-5	ASSQANQETQY
NA	TRBV6-1	TRBJ2-7	ASRPRQVPIEQY
TRBD1	TRBV5-6	TRBJ1-5	ASSPGQAVNQPQH
NA	TRBV28	TRBJ1-4	ASSVTGRANEKLF
TRBD2	TRBV5-5	TRBJ2-1	ASSSLLAGGHNEQF
TRBD1	TRBV6-5	TRBJ2-7	ASSPTGTGTYGQY
NA	TRBV7-8	TRBJ2-7	ASSPDNEQY
NA	TRBV2	TRBJ2-3	ASSVTRGTDTQY
TRBD2	TRBV4-2	TRBJ2-7	ASSSGTSGISSSYEQY
TRBD1	TRBV13	TRBJ1-3	ASSSRQGRSGNTIY
NA	TRBV9	TRBJ2-3	ASSVALSDTQY
NA	TRBV28	TRBJ2-7	ATSDSSYEQY
TRBD2	TRBV6-5	TRBJ2-1	ASSPGTSGNEQF
NA	TRBV2	TRBJ1-6	ASSEIAFYNSPLH
NA	TRBV27	TRBJ2-7	ASSLSTGNSYEQY
NA	TRBV3-1/TRBV3-2	TRBJ2-7	ASSHTSSAYEQY
TRBD1	TRBV10-3	TRBJ2-7	AISGSSGDRATYEQY
TRBD2	TRBV24-1	TRBJ2-3	ATSDPSGGATDTQY
NA	TRBV30	TRBJ1-4	AWSEGGPEKLF
TRBD1	TRBV5-4	TRBJ1-2	ASSRVGQSTLNYGYT
NA	TRBV15	TRBJ2-2	ATSRTSGELF